This entry concerns a single TCR beta chain. V gave up 6 bases and J gave up 2 bases, with 13 bases separating them. Per the germline V gene, CDR1 is LNHNV and CDR2 is YYDKDF (reference sequence). There are 14 residues in the CDR3. TCRdb ran MiXCR on the 5' RACE reads and lists one entry per CDR3 protein. The table shows about 45,000 distinct CDR3 sequences, with roughly 6.4% occurring only once. The entry originates in a study of T cells after yellow fever vaccination. Study-level findings and limits: Some clonotypes were seen in both the CD4 and the CD8 compartments. These made up a small share and likely arose from convergent recombination.

The chain recombines TRBV15 with TRBJ2-5; the D is unclear. The source is a man under 40 who received the YFV17D yellow fever vaccine. The specimen comprised CD8+ T cells not binding an NS4B(214-222) dextramer, sorted from PBMCs, sampled 45 days after the yellow fever booster vaccination. The CDR3, as DNA: TGTGCCACCAGGGATCCGAAGACTCAAGAGACCCAGTACTTC. Its translation: CATRDPKTQETQYF.